The rows below give T cell receptor beta chains drawn from one sample of a study of blood T cell repertoires in COVID-19. Repertoires were generated with immunoSEQ multiplex PCR, while TCRdb's copy carries only in-frame clones and drops some. The sample has 350,000 to 550,000 clones; around 87% are singletons. Sequenced sample: PBMCs or T cells enriched from blood (not recorded which). The source is a man aged 25-45 years who had recovered from COVID-19. Each CDR3 is given without its conserved first and last residue. The order of the fields is CDR3 length, V gene, CDR3 protein.

>12|TRBV5-1
ASSPDNPKETQY
>12|TRBV9
ASSAGQGYNEQF
>13|TRBV30
AWSVQRGGEETQY
>14|TRBV11-2
ASSSGLAGWSYEQY
>10|TRBV6-5
ASKRTGYEQY
>17|TRBV10-3
AIRKPPGTPGRIYNEQF
>14|TRBV5-4
ASSPGTGIFTDTQY
>15|TRBV28
ASSPQGLGMGKNIQY
>14|TRBV3-1/TRBV3-2
ASSQPTGSSGNTIY
>13|TRBV28
ASKTAGAGADEQF
>12|TRBV25-1
ASSKNQGAEKLF
>15|TRBV5-4
ASSLRLAGYSTDTQY
>11|TRBV12-3/TRBV12-4
ASSQDRGGGYT
>11|TRBV2
ASSVDTAEKLF
>12|TRBV28
ASSRRQGGREQY
>14|TRBV6-1
ASSEGGRFFGYEQY
>12|TRBV6-2/TRBV6-3
ASSYGRATDTQY
>11|TRBV28
ASSFQGSSPLH
>9|TRBV7-2
ASSSNYEQY
>11|TRBV6-5
ASLPAGANEQF
>13|TRBV5-4
ASSWGTGSSSEAF
>11|TRBV30
AWSGSFNQPQH
>10|TRBV2
ASRNGAEKLF
>11|TRBV10-1
ASSESGTYGYT
>13|TRBV10-3
AISASERTGWEQY
>13|TRBV7-8
ASSSRSGTYNEQF
>11|TRBV6-5
ASSYGEGTEAF
>11|TRBV10-2
ASTKEGLSGYT
>12|TRBV29-1
SVLDRGQNTEAF
>12|TRBV7-9
ASSLAAYQETQY
>14|TRBV4-1
ASSQGDRGKSYEQY
>10|TRBV29-1
SGGQGDYGYT
>11|TRBV15
ATSSPRGNTIY
>13|TRBV13
ASSAGQGADQPQH
>10|TRBV7-2
ASSRRTDTQY
>11|TRBV28
ASSTLLAHEQF
>16|TRBV5-1
ASSLAKLGGATNEKLF
>12|TRBV27
ASRQVANTGELF
>12|TRBV5-4
AGSRGAEQETQY
>13|TRBV4-2
ASSQGAQGDTEAF
>13|TRBV28
ASSPGGTGGEKLF
>13|TRBV29-1
SGALGLANSYEQY
>14|TRBV25-1
ASTAVTGLITDTQY
>16|TRBV5-1
ASSTTTGGSSGANVLT
>9|TRBV20-1
SAPRGTEAF
>12|TRBV5-6
ASSLRAGVGEQY
>12|TRBV2
ASSYWGLNSPLH
>14|TRBV5-8
ASSSPVGGRLYGYT
>11|TRBV2
ASSPGTNYGYT
>13|TRBV10-3
AISGTEVGNTEAF
>12|TRBV27
ASSQQASSYEQY
>10|TRBV6-6
ASNQGTYEQY
>12|TRBV28
ASGGGGGNQPQH